The clone carrying this T cell receptor (beta chain) was observed once. These data come from a study of blood T cell repertoires in COVID-19. Whole-study context: Both acute and convalescent COVID-19 samples were obtained from the United States, Italy and Spain.

Here immunoSEQ multiplex PCR was the method, and the copy in TCRdb shows in-frame clones only, minus some. The repertoire holds 200,000 or so clones, approximately 84% seen once, with 2% to 2.5% in the top ten. Germline V CDR1 and CDR2: SEHNR, FQNEAQ (reference sequence). Trimming cost V 8 bases and J 2 bases; bases outside gene matches: 8. CDR3 size: 14 residues. The rearrangement joins TRBV7-9 to TRBJ1-1, with TRBD1 matching 7 bases. Input material: peripheral blood. This clonotype originated in a woman aged 55-75 years with acute or convalescent COVID-19. CDR3 sequence: CASQEQGRNTEAFF. In DNA, the CDR3 is TGTGCCAGCCAGGAACAGGGGCGAAACACTGAAGCTTTCTTT.